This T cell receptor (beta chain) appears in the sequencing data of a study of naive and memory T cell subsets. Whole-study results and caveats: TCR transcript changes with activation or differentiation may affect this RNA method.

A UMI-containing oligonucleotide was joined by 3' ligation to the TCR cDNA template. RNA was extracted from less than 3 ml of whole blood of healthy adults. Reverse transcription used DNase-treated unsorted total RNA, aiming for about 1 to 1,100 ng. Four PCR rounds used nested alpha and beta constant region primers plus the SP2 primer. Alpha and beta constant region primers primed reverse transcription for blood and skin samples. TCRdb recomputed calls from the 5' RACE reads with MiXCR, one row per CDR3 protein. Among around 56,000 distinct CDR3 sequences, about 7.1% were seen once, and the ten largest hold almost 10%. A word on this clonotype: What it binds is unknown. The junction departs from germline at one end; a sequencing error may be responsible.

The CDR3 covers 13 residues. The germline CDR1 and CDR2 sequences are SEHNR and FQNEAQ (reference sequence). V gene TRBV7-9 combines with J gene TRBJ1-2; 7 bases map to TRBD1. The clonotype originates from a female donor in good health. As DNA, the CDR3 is TGTGCCAGCAGCTTTGGACAGGAAGGTGGCGACACCTTC. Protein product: CASSFGQEGGDTF.